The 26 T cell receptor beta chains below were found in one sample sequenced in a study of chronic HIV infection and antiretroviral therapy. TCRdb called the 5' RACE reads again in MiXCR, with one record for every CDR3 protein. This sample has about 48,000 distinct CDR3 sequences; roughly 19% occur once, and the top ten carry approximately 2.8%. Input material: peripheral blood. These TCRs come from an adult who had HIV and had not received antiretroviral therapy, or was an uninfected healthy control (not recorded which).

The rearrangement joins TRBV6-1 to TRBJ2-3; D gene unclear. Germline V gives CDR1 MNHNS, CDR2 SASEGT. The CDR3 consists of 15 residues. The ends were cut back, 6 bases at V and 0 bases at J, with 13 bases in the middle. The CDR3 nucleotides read TGTGCCAGCAGGGACGGCTCAGGAAGCACAGATACGCAGTATTTT. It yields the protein CASRDGSGSTDTQYF.

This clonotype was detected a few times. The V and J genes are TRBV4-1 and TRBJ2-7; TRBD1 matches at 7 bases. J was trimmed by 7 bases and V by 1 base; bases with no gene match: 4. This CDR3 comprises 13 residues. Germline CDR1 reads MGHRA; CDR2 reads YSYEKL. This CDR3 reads CASSQVGGGEQYF. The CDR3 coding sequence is TGCGCCAGCAGCCAAGTAGGGGGCGGTGAGCAGTACTTC.

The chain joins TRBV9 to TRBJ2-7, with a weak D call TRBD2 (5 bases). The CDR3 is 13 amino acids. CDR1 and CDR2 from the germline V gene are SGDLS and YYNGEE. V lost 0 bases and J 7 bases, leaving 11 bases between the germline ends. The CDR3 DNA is TGTGCCAGCAGCGTAGGGGAGCCGGGGGAGCAGTACTTC. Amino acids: CASSVGEPGEQYF.

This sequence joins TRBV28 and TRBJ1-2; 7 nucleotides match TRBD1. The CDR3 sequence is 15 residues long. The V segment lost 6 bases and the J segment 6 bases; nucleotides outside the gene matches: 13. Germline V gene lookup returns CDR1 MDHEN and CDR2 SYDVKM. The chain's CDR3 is CASSPVLRGRDGYTF. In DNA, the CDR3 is TGTGCCAGCAGCCCCGTTTTAAGGGGGCGGGATGGCTACACCTTC.

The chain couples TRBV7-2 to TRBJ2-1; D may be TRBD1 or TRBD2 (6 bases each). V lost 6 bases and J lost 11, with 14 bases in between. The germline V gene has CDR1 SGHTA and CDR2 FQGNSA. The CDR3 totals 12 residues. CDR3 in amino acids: CASRRGGGKQFF. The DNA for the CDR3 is TGTGCCAGCAGGCGTGGAGGGGGTAAGCAGTTCTTC.

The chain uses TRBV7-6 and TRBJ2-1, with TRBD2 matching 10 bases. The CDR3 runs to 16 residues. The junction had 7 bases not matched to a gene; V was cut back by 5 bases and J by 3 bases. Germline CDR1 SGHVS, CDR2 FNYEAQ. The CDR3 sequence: CASSPIAGGVYNEQFF. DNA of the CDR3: TGTGCCAGCAGCCCTATAGCGGGAGGAGTCTACAATGAGCAGTTCTTC.

For the CDR3, the DNA is TGTGCCAGCAGTTCCGTGGCCCCGTGGGATGAGCAGTTCTTC. Protein: CASSSVAPWDEQFF. The chain employs TRBV28 and TRBJ2-1, with D unclear. The germline gives CDR1 MDHEN, CDR2 SYDVKM. The CDR3 has 14 residues. V was shortened by 4 bases and J by 8 bases, with 15 bases between the two germline ends.

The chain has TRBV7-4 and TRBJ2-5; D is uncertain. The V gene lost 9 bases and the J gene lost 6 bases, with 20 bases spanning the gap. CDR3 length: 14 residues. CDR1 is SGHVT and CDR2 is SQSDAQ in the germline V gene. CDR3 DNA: TGTGCCAGTATCTACCCGGACCGCAAGAAGACCCAGTACTTC. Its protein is CASIYPDRKKTQYF.

CDR3 in amino acids: CASSFRLKLDPLHF. Here the CDR3 DNA reads TGTGCCAGCAGTTTCCGACTCAAACTAGATCCCCTCCACTTT. The genes are TRBV28 and TRBJ1-6; no firm D call. The CDR3 runs to 14 residues. Germline-derived CDR1 and CDR2 are MDHEN and SYDVKM. Trimming pared 3 bases from V and 13 bases from J, leaving 16 bases between. Full variable domain (rest looked up from reference TRBV28 and TRBJ1-6): DVKVTQSSRYLVKRTGEKVFLECVQDMDHENMFWYRQDPGLGLRLIYFSYDVKMKEKGDIPEGYSVSREKKERFSLILESASTNQTSMYLCASSFRLKLDPLHFGNGTRLTVT.

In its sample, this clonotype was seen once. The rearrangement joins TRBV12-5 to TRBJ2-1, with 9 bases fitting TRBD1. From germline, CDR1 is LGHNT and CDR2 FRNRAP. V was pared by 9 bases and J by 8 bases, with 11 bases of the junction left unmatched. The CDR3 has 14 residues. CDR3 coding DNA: TGTGCTAGCTCCGGGACAGGGAAATTGGATGAGCAGTTCTTC. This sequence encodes CASSGTGKLDEQFF.

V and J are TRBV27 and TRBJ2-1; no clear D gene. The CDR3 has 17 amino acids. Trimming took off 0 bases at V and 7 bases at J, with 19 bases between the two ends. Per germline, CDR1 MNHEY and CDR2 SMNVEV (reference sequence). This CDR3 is CASSLSSMLGMLNEQFF. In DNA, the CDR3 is TGTGCCAGCAGTTTATCGTCGATGTTGGGGATGCTGAATGAGCAGTTCTTC.

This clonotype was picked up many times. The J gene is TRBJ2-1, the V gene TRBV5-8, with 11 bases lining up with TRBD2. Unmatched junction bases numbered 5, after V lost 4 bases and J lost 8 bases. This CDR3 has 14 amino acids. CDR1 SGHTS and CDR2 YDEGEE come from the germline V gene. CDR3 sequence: CASSQRGLADEQFF. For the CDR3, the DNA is TGTGCCAGCAGCCAAAGGGGACTAGCGGATGAGCAGTTCTTC.

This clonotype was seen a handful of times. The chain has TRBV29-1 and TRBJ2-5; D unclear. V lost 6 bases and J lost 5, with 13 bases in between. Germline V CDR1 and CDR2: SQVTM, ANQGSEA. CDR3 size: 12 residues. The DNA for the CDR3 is TGCAGCGTATCGAGAACACTGGAGACCCAGTACTTC. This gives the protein CSVSRTLETQYF.

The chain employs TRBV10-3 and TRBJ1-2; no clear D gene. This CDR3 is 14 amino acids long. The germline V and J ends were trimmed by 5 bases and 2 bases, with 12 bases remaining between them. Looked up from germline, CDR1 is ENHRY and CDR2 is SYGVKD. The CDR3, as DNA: TGTGCCATCAGTTTATTGGCGGAAAACTATGGCTACACCTTC. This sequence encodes CAISLLAENYGYTF.

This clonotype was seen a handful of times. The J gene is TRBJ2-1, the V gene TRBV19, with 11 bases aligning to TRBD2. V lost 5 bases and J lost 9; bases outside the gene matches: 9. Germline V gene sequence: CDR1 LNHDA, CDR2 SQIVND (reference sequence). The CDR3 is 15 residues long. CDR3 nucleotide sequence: TGTGCCAGTAGTCAGGGGACTAGCGGAGGGGTTGAGCAGTTCTTC. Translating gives CASSQGTSGGVEQFF. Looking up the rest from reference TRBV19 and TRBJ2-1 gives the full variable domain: DGGITQSPKYLFRKEGQNVTLSCEQNLNHDAMYWYRQDPGQGLRLIYYSQIVNDFQKGDIAEGYSVSREKKESFPLTVTSAQKNPTAFYLCASSQGTSGGVEQFFGPGTRLTVL.

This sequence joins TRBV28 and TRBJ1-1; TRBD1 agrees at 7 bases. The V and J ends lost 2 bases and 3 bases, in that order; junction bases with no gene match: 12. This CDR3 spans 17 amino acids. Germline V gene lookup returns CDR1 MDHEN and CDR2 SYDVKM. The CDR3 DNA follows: TGTGCCAGCAGTTTAGGGGACAGACGACGGGAGGACACTGAAGCTTTCTTT. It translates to CASSLGDRRREDTEAFF.

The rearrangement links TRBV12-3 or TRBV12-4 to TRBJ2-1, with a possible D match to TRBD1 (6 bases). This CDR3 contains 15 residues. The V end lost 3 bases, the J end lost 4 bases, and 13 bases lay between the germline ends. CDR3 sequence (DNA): TGTGCCAGCAGTTTTAGTGGACAGAGTTACAATGAGCAGTTCTTC. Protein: CASSFSGQSYNEQFF.

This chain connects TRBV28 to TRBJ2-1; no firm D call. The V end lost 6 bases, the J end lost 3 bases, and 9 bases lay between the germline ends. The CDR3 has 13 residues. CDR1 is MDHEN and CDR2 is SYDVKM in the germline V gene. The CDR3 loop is CASSLPGYNEQFF. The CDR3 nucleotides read TGTGCCAGCAGCTTACCAGGCTACAATGAGCAGTTCTTC. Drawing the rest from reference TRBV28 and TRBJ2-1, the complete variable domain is DVKVTQSSRYLVKRTGEKVFLECVQDMDHENMFWYRQDPGLGLRLIYFSYDVKMKEKGDIPEGYSVSREKKERFSLILESASTNQTSMYLCASSLPGYNEQFFGPGTRLTVL.

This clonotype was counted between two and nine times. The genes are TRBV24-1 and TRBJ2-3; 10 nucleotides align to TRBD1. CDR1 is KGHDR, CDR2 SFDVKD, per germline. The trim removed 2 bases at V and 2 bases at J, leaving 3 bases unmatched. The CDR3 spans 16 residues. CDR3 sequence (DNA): TGTGCCACCAGTGATTCCGGGACAGGGGTCACAGATACGCAGTATTTT. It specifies CATSDSGTGVTDTQYF.

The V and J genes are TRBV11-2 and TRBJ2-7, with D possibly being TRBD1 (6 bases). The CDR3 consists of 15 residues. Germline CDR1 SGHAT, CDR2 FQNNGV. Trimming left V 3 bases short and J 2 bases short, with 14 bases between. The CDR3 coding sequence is TGTGCCAGCAGCTTGGGGGCCCCCCCCACCTACGAGCAGTACTTC. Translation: CASSLGAPPTYEQYF.

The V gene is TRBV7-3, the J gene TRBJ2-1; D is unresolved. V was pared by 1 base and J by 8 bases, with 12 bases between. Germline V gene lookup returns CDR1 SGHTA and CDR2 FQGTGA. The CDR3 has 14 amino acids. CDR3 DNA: TGTGCCAGCAGCTTAAGGGCTAGTCGGGATGAGCAGTTCTTC. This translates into CASSLRASRDEQFF.

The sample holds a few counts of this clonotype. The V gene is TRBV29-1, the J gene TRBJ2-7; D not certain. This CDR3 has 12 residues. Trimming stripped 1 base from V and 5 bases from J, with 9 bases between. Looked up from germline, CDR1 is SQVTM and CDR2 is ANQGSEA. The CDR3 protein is CSVEGVRDEQYF. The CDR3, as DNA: TGCAGCGTTGAAGGGGTACGGGACGAGCAGTACTTC.

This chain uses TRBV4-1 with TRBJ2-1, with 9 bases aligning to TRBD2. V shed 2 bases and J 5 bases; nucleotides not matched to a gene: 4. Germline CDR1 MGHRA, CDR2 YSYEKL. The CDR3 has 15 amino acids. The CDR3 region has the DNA TGCGCCAGCAGCCAACTGATAGCGGGAGACAATGAGCAGTTCTTC. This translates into CASSQLIAGDNEQFF.

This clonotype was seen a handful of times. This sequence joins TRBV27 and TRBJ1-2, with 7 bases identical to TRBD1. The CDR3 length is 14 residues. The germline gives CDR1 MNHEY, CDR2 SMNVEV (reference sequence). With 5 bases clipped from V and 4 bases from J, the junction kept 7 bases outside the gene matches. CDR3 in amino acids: CASSPGQEFYGYTF. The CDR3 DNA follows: TGTGCCAGCAGTCCCGGACAGGAGTTCTATGGCTACACCTTC.

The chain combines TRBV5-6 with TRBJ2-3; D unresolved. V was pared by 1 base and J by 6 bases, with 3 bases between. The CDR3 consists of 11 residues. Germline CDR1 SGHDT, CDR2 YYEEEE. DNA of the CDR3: TGTGCCAGCAGCTTGTCCGATACGCAGTATTTT. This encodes CASSLSDTQYF.

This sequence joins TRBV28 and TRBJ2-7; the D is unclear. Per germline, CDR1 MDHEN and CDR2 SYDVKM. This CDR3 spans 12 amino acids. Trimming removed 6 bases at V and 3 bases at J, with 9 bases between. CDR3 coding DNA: TGTGCCAGCAGATCGGACCTCTACGAGCAGTACTTC. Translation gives CASRSDLYEQYF.